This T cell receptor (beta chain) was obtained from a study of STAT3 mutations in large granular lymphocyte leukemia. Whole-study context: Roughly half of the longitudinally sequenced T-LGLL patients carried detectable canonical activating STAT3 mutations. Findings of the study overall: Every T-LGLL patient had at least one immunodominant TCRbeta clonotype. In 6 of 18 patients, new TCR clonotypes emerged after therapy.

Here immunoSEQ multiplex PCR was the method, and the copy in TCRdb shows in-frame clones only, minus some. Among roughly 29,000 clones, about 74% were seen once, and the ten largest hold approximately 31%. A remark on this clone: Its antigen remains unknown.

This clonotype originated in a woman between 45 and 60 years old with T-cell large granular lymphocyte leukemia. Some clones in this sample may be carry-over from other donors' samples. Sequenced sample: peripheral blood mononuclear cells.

CDR3 sequence reads: CASGGSGAGNTIYF. DNA for the CDR3: TGTGCCAGCGGTGGATCGGGGGCTGGAAACACCATATATTTT. The chain employs TRBV6-6 and TRBJ1-3, with D perhaps TRBD1 (5 bases). This CDR3 is 14 amino acids long. Between the trimmed V and J ends, which lost 8 bases and 2 bases, there was a span of 13 bases. Germline loops: CDR1 MNHNY, CDR2 SVGAGI (reference sequence).